One and the same sample provided the 14 T cell receptor beta chains below, sequenced in a study of T cells in Graves' hyperthyroidism and ophthalmopathy. There were TCR beta CDR3 regions amplified from RNA transcripts. HTBI primers were the set used in a first-round RT-PCR of the TCR CDR3. TCRdb recomputed calls from the multiplex PCR reads with MiXCR, one row per CDR3 protein. The repertoire includes around 270,000 distinct CDR3 sequences, roughly 19% of them detected once, and 39% sits in the top ten. Sequencing was carried out using blood. These receptors all come from a man aged 50 to 59 with Graves' ophthalmopathy.

Notes on this clonotype: This clone may be a read error of a much larger clone one base away. V is TRBV3-1 and J is TRBJ2-5, with 15 bases lining up with TRBD2. The CDR3 has 18 amino acids. The V gene's germline CDR1 is LGHDT and CDR2 YNNKEL (reference sequence). CDR3 sequence (DNA): TGTACCAGCAGCCGTTGGACTAGCGGGAGGGGGTCCCAAGAGACCCAGTACTTC. Translated: CTSSRWTSGRGSQETQYF.

The sample holds many counts of this clonotype. The gene calls are TRBV5-6 and TRBJ2-3; tentative D call: TRBD2 (5 bases). V was shortened by 2 bases and J by 1 base, with 14 bases between the two germline ends. Germline V lookup: CDR1 SGHDT, CDR2 YYEEEE. The CDR3 is 16 amino acids. The CDR3 sequence: CASSLARTLRTDTQYF. Written as DNA, the CDR3 is TGTGCCAGCAGCTTAGCGCGGACTCTTCGCACAGATACGCAGTATTTT. The full variable domain, its missing parts supplied by reference TRBV5-6 and TRBJ2-3, is DAGVTQSPTHLIKTRGQQVTLRCSPKSGHDTVSWYQQALGQGPQFIFQYYEEEERQRGNFPDRFSGHQFPNYSSELNVNALLLGDSALYLCASSLARTLRTDTQYFGPGTRLTVL.

In its sample, this clonotype was seen many times. As DNA, the CDR3 is TGTGCCTGGAGTGGGACTAGCATGGTGCATGAGCAGTTCTTC. This gives the protein CAWSGTSMVHEQFF. J is TRBJ2-1 and V is TRBV30; 8 positions match TRBD2. V gave up 1 base and J gave up 8 bases; unmatched junction bases: 7. From germline, CDR1 is GTSNPN and CDR2 SVGIG (reference sequence). This CDR3 comprises 14 residues.

In its sample, this clonotype was seen many times. The V gene is TRBV5-6, the J gene TRBJ2-3; D uncertain. V lost 0 bases, J lost 6 bases, and 11 bases lay in between. The CDR3 sequence is 14 residues long. In germline, CDR1 is SGHDT, CDR2 YYEEEE. The DNA of the CDR3 is TGTGCCAGCAGCTTGGCCAGGTTTGCGGATACGCAGTATTTT. Amino acids: CASSLARFADTQYF.

A remark on this clonotype: A much larger clone differs from this one at a single base, so this may be a read error. The chain joins TRBV7-8 to TRBJ2-5, with 8 bases matching TRBD2. V lost 6 bases and J lost 2; bases outside the gene matches: 14. This CDR3 contains 17 residues. Germline V lookup: CDR1 SGHVS, CDR2 FQNEAQ. The CDR3 loop is CASRTLLGIAGQETQYF. DNA of the CDR3: TGTGCCAGCAGAACCCTCTTGGGGATAGCGGGGCAAGAGACCCAGTACTTC.

This chain connects TRBV28 to TRBJ2-1; D is undetermined. V lost 5 bases, J lost 0 bases, and 14 bases lay in between. The CDR3 is 16 residues long. Per the germline V gene, CDR1 is MDHEN and CDR2 is SYDVKM. The CDR3 sequence is CASSPALLGSYNEQFF. The CDR3 region has the DNA TGTGCCAGCAGTCCCGCACTGTTGGGCTCCTACAATGAGCAGTTCTTC.

This clonotype was seen once. The V gene is TRBV5-1, the J gene TRBJ2-1; 13 bases agree with TRBD2. This CDR3 contains 15 residues. Unmatched junction bases numbered 8, after V lost 4 bases and J lost 10 bases. Germline lookup yields CDR1 SGHRS and CDR2 YFSETQ. CDR3 DNA: TGCGCCAGCAGCCCGGTGGGACTAGCGGGACCGGAGCAGTTCTTC. It translates to CASSPVGLAGPEQFF.

This clonotype has at least ten counts. V usage is TRBV20-1 and J usage is TRBJ2-7; D possibly uses TRBD1 or TRBD2 (5 bases each). This CDR3 has 14 amino acids. Per the germline V gene, CDR1 is DFQATT and CDR2 is SNEGSKA (reference sequence). V was cut by 5 bases and J by 2 bases, with 16 bases left in between. CDR3 in DNA: TGCAGTGCTCGGAGTCGGGACGCAGCCTACGAGCAGTACTTC. Its translation: CSARSRDAAYEQYF.

The sample holds many counts of this clonotype. The chain couples TRBV20-1 to TRBJ2-7; D tentatively reads TRBD1 or TRBD2 (5 bases each). Trimming left V 2 bases short and J 9 bases short, with 20 bases between. The germline V gene encodes CDR1 DFQATT and CDR2 SNEGSKA (reference sequence). This CDR3 has 14 amino acids. The CDR3 nucleotides are TGCAGTGCTAGACTCCGGGGCCCGTCTGTCGTGCAGTACTTC. Amino acids: CSARLRGPSVVQYF.

The count of this clonotype is one. The rearrangement uses TRBV27 and TRBJ2-7, with 7 nucleotides matching TRBD1. Germline CDR1 and CDR2: MNHEY and SMNVEV (reference sequence). The CDR3 covers 17 residues. V was clipped by 3 bases and J by 5 bases; unmatched bases: 16. The CDR3, as DNA: TGTGCCAGCAGTTTCTTGTCAGGGGACAGTAGAGGGGACGAGCAGTACTTC. Residues: CASSFLSGDSRGDEQYF.

This clonotype was counted at least ten times. The genes are TRBV19 and TRBJ1-5, with a possible D match to TRBD1 (6 bases). The CDR3 is 14 amino acids. CDR1 is LNHDA and CDR2 is SQIVND in the germline V gene (reference sequence). V dropped 9 bases and J dropped 2 bases, with 14 bases sitting between them. This CDR3 reads CASRRDTGNQPQHF. As DNA, the CDR3 is TGTGCCAGCCGCCGGGACACGGGCAATCAGCCCCAGCATTTT.

This clonotype has ten or more counts. The CDR3 is CASSLAGDEQYF. The CDR3 nucleotides read TGTGCCAGCAGCTTAGCTGGAGACGAGCAGTACTTC. The chain couples TRBV7-9 to TRBJ2-7; D is ambiguous. The CDR3 is made up of 12 amino acids. The ends were cut back, 0 bases at V and 5 bases at J, with 5 bases in the middle. Germline V gene data show CDR1 as SEHNR and CDR2 as FQNEAQ (reference sequence).

J is TRBJ2-5 and V is TRBV5-1, with 8 bases fitting TRBD1. The CDR3 extends over 16 amino acids. Per the germline V gene, CDR1 is SGHRS and CDR2 is YFSETQ. V lost 1 base and J lost 3; bases outside the gene matches: 8. CDR3 residues: CASSLSRGQGKETQYF. For the CDR3, the DNA is TGCGCCAGCAGCTTGTCTCGTGGACAGGGTAAAGAGACCCAGTACTTC.

This clonotype has only a few counts. The chain combines TRBV29-1 with TRBJ2-2; D may match TRBD1 or TRBD2 (6 bases each). Trimming cost V 5 bases and J 5 bases, with 12 bases left between them. From germline, CDR1 is SQVTM and CDR2 ANQGSEA. CDR3 length equals 13 residues. The CDR3 protein is CSVRKGGTGELFF. The CDR3 DNA reads TGCAGCGTTCGAAAGGGGGGAACCGGGGAGCTGTTTTTT.